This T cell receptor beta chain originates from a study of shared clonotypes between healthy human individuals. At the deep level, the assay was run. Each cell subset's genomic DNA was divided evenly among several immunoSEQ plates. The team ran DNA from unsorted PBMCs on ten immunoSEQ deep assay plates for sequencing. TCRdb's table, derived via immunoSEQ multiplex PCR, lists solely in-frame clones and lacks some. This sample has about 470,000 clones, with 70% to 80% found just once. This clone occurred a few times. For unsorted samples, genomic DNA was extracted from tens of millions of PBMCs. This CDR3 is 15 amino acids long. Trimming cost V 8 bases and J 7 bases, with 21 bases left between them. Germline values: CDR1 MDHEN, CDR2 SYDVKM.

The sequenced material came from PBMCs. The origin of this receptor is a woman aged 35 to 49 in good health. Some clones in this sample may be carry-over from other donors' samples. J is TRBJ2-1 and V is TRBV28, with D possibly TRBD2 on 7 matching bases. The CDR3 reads CASYPGAGVGNEQFF. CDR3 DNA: TGTGCCAGCTACCCGGGGGCGGGAGTAGGGAATGAGCAGTTCTTC.